A single sample gave rise to the 18 T cell receptor beta chains below, sequenced in a study of blood T cell repertoires in COVID-19. TCRdb keeps only in-frame clones here, not all; method: immunoSEQ multiplex PCR. The sample comprises tens of thousands of clones, 85% of which are singletons, and approximately 15% rests with the top ten. The sequenced material came from peripheral blood. The receptors come from a human donor in a cohort sampled during active COVID-19.

The chain employs TRBV9 and TRBJ2-1; 8 bases are a match to TRBD1. This CDR3 contains 15 residues. Germline values: CDR1 SGDLS, CDR2 YYNGEE. V was pared by 3 bases and J by 4 bases, with 6 bases of the junction left unmatched. The CDR3 reads CASSAGQGSYNEQFF. The CDR3 coding sequence is TGTGCCAGCAGCGCCGGACAGGGCTCGTACAATGAGCAGTTCTTC.

The chain couples TRBV5-1 to TRBJ2-3; TRBD1 agrees at 7 bases. CDR3 length equals 20 residues. The germline V gene encodes CDR1 SGHRS and CDR2 YFSETQ. Germline trimming cut 0 bases from V and 4 bases from J; bases unmatched to any gene: 20. The CDR3 is CASSLGFGGDRASTSDTQYF. In DNA, the CDR3 is TGCGCCAGCAGCTTGGGATTTGGGGGCGACAGGGCCTCAACCTCAGATACGCAGTATTTT.

The table lists this clone with a count of one. The gene calls are TRBV19 and TRBJ2-7, with TRBD1 matching over 7 bases. This CDR3 has 15 residues. CDR1 LNHDA and CDR2 SQIVND come from the germline V gene (reference sequence). The trim removed 5 bases at V and 2 bases at J, leaving 9 bases unmatched. CDR3 sequence: CASSAPGTVPYEQYF. The CDR3 DNA sequence: TGTGCCAGTAGTGCCCCCGGGACAGTACCCTACGAGCAGTACTTC.

V is TRBV6-1 and J is TRBJ1-4, with D unclear. The CDR3 loop spans 16 amino acids. Per the germline V gene, CDR1 is MNHNS and CDR2 is SASEGT. The V gene lost 3 bases and the J gene lost 2 bases, with 13 bases spanning the gap. For the CDR3, the DNA is TGTGCCAGCAGTGAGAGGGCAGGCACCACTAATGAAAAACTGTTTTTT. This translates into CASSERAGTTNEKLFF.

V gene TRBV2 combines with J gene TRBJ2-3, with 7 bases identical to TRBD2. Germline CDR1 SNHLY, CDR2 FYNNEI. The trim removed 10 bases at V and 5 bases at J, leaving 18 bases unmatched. This CDR3 has 16 residues. The CDR3 region is CATYDVAGPSKDTQYF. Written as DNA, the CDR3 is TGTGCCACCTATGACGTAGCGGGTCCTTCCAAAGATACGCAGTATTTT.

This clone was seen at least ten times. The genes are TRBV6-1 and TRBJ2-1, with TRBD1 as a possible D gene (5 bases). V shed 3 bases and J shed 4 bases, with 10 bases lying between them. Germline values: CDR1 MNHNS, CDR2 SASEGT. The length of the CDR3 is 14 residues. CDR3 nucleotides: TGTGCCAGCAGTGACGTCAGGACATACAATGAGCAGTTCTTC. Its translation is CASSDVRTYNEQFF.

The chain recombines TRBV6-5 with TRBJ1-5, with 7 bases aligning to TRBD1. The CDR3 consists of 14 residues. V lost 7 bases, J lost 0 bases, and 3 bases stayed unmatched. In germline, CDR1 is MNHEY, CDR2 SVGAGI. CDR3: CASIWDSSNQPQHF. In DNA form, the CDR3 reads TGTGCCAGCATTTGGGACAGTAGCAATCAGCCCCAGCATTTT.

The chain employs TRBV3-1 (or the pseudogene TRBV3-2) and TRBJ1-1, with 8 nucleotides matching TRBD1. V shed 4 bases and J 1 base; nucleotides not matched to a gene: 5. Germline V gene lookup returns CDR1 LGHDT and CDR2 YNNKEL (reference sequence). CDR3 length equals 15 residues. The CDR3 DNA is TGTGCCAGCAGCCTCTCCGGGACAGGGAACACTGAAGCTTTCTTT. Protein: CASSLSGTGNTEAFF.

In DNA, the CDR3 is TGCAGCGTTGCCGGGGGAGGGCTAAGATATGGCTACACCTTC. Protein sequence: CSVAGGGLRYGYTF. The chain uses TRBV29-1 and TRBJ1-2, with TRBD1 as a possible D gene (5 bases). Germline V gives CDR1 SQVTM, CDR2 ANQGSEA. The CDR3 extends over 14 amino acids. V was cut by 4 bases and J by 5 bases, with 17 bases left in between.

This clone was seen once. The chain links TRBV7-9 to TRBJ1-4; D is possibly TRBD1 (6 bases). Germline V gene data show CDR1 as SEHNR and CDR2 as FQNEAQ (reference sequence). CDR3 length: 14 residues. The V and J ends lost 5 bases and 8 bases respectively, with 15 bases between them. Here the CDR3 reads CASSPQGYNEKLFF. In DNA form, the CDR3 reads TGTGCCAGCAGCCCCCAGGGGTACAACGAAAAACTGTTTTTT.

This sequence joins TRBV29-1 and TRBJ2-3; TRBD2 aligns across 12 bases. V shed 7 bases and J 0 bases; nucleotides not matched to a gene: 2. Germline V gives CDR1 SQVTM, CDR2 ANQGSEA. This CDR3 comprises 14 residues. The CDR3 DNA reads TGCAGCGCCGGACTAGCGGGAAGCACAGATACGCAGTATTTT. It translates to CSAGLAGSTDTQYF.

The DNA for the CDR3 is TGCGCCAGCAGCCCCTTTTGGGGGGTTAACAATGAGCAGTTCTTC. Amino acids: CASSPFWGVNNEQFF. The chain carries TRBV5-1 and TRBJ2-1; D is perhaps TRBD2 (6 bases). The CDR3 has 15 amino acids. Germline CDR1 SGHRS, CDR2 YFSETQ. V shed 4 bases and J shed 5 bases, with 16 bases lying between them.

This chain uses TRBV29-1 with TRBJ1-1, with 10 bases identical to TRBD1. This CDR3 region has 13 residues. J gave up 4 bases and V 7 bases, and 6 bases lay outside the gene matches. The germline gives CDR1 SQVTM, CDR2 ANQGSEA. As DNA, the CDR3 is TGCAGCGCCCTTCGGACAGGGGGCACTGAAGCTTTCTTT. The encoded protein is CSALRTGGTEAFF.

This chain links TRBV18 with TRBJ1-5; TRBD1 might be the D (5 bases). Between the trimmed V and J ends, which lost 3 bases and 8 bases, there was a span of 14 bases. Germline CDR1 KGHSH, CDR2 LQKENI. The CDR3 extends over 14 amino acids. CDR3 in DNA: TGTGCCAGCTCACCCCCGGCGGGGCAGGAGCCCCAGCATTTT. This sequence encodes CASSPPAGQEPQHF.

This rearrangement joins TRBV6-6 to TRBJ2-1; 13 positions agree with TRBD2. The germline V gene has CDR1 MNHNY and CDR2 SVGAGI (reference sequence). After removal of 6 bases from V and 10 bases from J, the junction contained 9 bases not matched to a gene. This CDR3 spans 15 amino acids. Here the CDR3 DNA reads TGTGCCAGCAGCCCCACTAGCGGGAGGGGTGGAGAGCAGTTCTTC. This encodes CASSPTSGRGGEQFF.

This sequence joins TRBV30 and TRBJ2-1; TRBD1 agrees at 9 bases. The junction had 5 bases not matched to a gene; V was cut back by 5 bases and J by 3 bases. The germline V gene encodes CDR1 GTSNPN and CDR2 SVGIG (reference sequence). The CDR3 loop spans 14 amino acids. CDR3 coding DNA: TGTGCCTGGGAACCGGGACAGGGCTACAATGAGCAGTTCTTC. Its protein is CAWEPGQGYNEQFF.

This clone was observed a single time. V usage is TRBV3-1 (or the pseudogene TRBV3-2) and J usage is TRBJ2-1; TRBD1 matches at 9 bases. The CDR3 is made up of 15 amino acids. In germline, CDR1 is LGHDT, CDR2 YNNKEL (reference sequence). The V and J ends lost 1 base and 8 bases, in that order; junction bases with no gene match: 6. CDR3 bases: TGTGCCAGCAGCCAAGCAGGGACAGGGACGTATGAGCAGTTCTTC. Translation: CASSQAGTGTYEQFF.

This chain uses TRBV5-1 with TRBJ2-3, with 11 nucleotides matching TRBD2. The V gene end was trimmed by 3 bases and the J gene end by 0 bases; junction bases not matched to a gene: 3. The CDR3 covers 16 residues. Germline V gene lookup returns CDR1 SGHRS and CDR2 YFSETQ. The CDR3 loop is CASSSGTSGSTDTQYF. The CDR3 DNA is TGCGCCAGCAGCTCGGGGACTAGCGGCAGCACAGATACGCAGTATTTT.